The 28 T cell receptor beta chains listed next were all sequenced from one sample in a study of shared clonotypes between healthy human individuals. Data came from immunoSEQ multiplex PCR; TCRdb stores just in-frame clones and leaves some out. The table lists 850,000 to 1,200,000 clones, approximately 76% of them singletons. The material sequenced was memory CD4+ T cells sorted from blood. Subset defined: CD45RA-negative fraction. The receptors stem from a man in his late teens or twenties in good health.

The chain joins TRBV27 to TRBJ1-1; 9 bases fit TRBD1. V lost 2 bases and J lost 4; bases outside the gene matches: 8. Germline loops: CDR1 MNHEY, CDR2 SMNVEV (reference sequence). The CDR3 is 16 amino acids. The CDR3, as DNA: TGTGCCAGCAGTTTAGGGACAGGGAAAGTGGGCACTGAAGCTTTCTTT. Translated, it gives CASSLGTGKVGTEAFF.

The chain recombines TRBV30 with TRBJ2-7, with D uncertain. CDR1 GTSNPN and CDR2 SVGIG come from the germline V gene (reference sequence). This CDR3 contains 12 residues. The V end lost 3 bases, the J end lost 3 bases, and 9 bases lay between the germline ends. The CDR3 is CAWRQPLYEQYF. The CDR3 nucleotides are TGTGCCTGGAGGCAACCGCTCTACGAGCAGTACTTC.

The chain is built from TRBV2 and TRBJ2-3; D may be TRBD2 (5 bases). CDR1 and CDR2 (germline): SNHLY, FYNNEI. The V and J ends lost 7 bases and 4 bases respectively, with 18 bases between them. The CDR3 consists of 15 residues. CDR3 sequence reads: CASKVGLAKADTQYF. The CDR3 DNA follows: TGTGCCAGCAAAGTCGGACTCGCGAAGGCAGATACGCAGTATTTT.

This chain connects TRBV7-2 to TRBJ2-3; the match to TRBD2 covers 8 bases. Germline V gene lookup returns CDR1 SGHTA and CDR2 FQGNSA. J lost 4 bases, V lost 5 bases, and 11 bases had no gene match. The CDR3 contains 16 residues. CDR3 loop: CASSLRGLASADTQYF. The CDR3 DNA sequence: TGTGCCAGCAGCCTACGTGGACTAGCTAGCGCAGATACGCAGTATTTT.

This clone was counted between two and nine times. The chain joins TRBV25-1 to TRBJ1-3; TRBD1 matches 7 bases. CDR1 is MGHDK and CDR2 is SYGVNS in the germline V gene. The CDR3 loop spans 15 amino acids. The V gene end was trimmed by 6 bases and the J gene end by 1 base; junction bases not matched to a gene: 6. The chain's CDR3 is CASSNRGVSGNTIYF. Here the CDR3 DNA reads TGTGCCAGCAGCAACAGGGGTGTTTCTGGAAACACCATATATTTT.

The chain has TRBV27 and TRBJ1-6; D may be TRBD1 (5 bases). Trimming stripped 10 bases from V and 8 bases from J, with 24 bases between. Germline V gene data show CDR1 as MNHEY and CDR2 as SMNVEV (reference sequence). The CDR3 runs 16 residues. CDR3 sequence: CATRRVTGTGDSPLHF. The DNA for the CDR3 is TGTGCCACCAGACGCGTGACCGGGACGGGTGATTCACCCCTCCACTTT.

This clone was counted between two and nine times. The chain links TRBV4-1 to TRBJ1-5, with a weak D call TRBD1 (5 bases). This CDR3 comprises 20 residues. The germline gives CDR1 MGHRA, CDR2 YSYEKL. Trimming shortened V by 0 bases and J by 0 bases, and 21 bases separated the two germline ends. CDR3 DNA: TGCGCCAGCAGCCAAGAGTGGTCACCGGGGCCAACTTTTAGCAATCAGCCCCAGCATTTT. It encodes CASSQEWSPGPTFSNQPQHF.

CDR3 amino acids: CASSVTGENTEAFF. In nucleotides, the CDR3 is TGTGCCAGCAGCGTCACAGGGGAGAACACTGAAGCTTTCTTT. The V and J genes are TRBV9 and TRBJ1-1, with 7 bases lining up with TRBD1. This CDR3 is 14 amino acids long. The germline V gene encodes CDR1 SGDLS and CDR2 YYNGEE. V lost 2 bases and J lost 1; bases outside the gene matches: 2.

DNA of the CDR3: TGTGCCAGCAGTGGGTTCCACTTCTCCAATGAGCAGTTCTTC. This sequence encodes CASSGFHFSNEQFF. The V gene is TRBV25-1, the J gene TRBJ2-1; no clear D gene. The CDR3 has 14 residues. Germline-derived CDR1 and CDR2 are MGHDK and SYGVNS. Trimming cost V 4 bases and J 6 bases, with 13 bases left between them.

The V gene is TRBV7-8, the J gene TRBJ1-3, with TRBD1 identical over 8 bases. Per germline, CDR1 SGHVS and CDR2 FQNEAQ. CDR3 size: 17 residues. V shed 5 bases, J shed 0 bases, and the junction held 9 bases outside the gene matches. The CDR3 DNA reads TGTGCCAGCAGCCTATCCACAGGGGGGCTCTCTGGAAACACCATATATTTT. Encoded protein: CASSLSTGGLSGNTIYF.

This chain links TRBV28 with TRBJ2-6; unclear D gene. Trimming left V 5 bases short and J 0 bases short, with 8 bases between. The CDR3 totals 15 residues. Germline V gene data show CDR1 as MDHEN and CDR2 as SYDVKM. CDR3 sequence (DNA): TGTGCCAGCAGTCCACACACCTCTGGGGCCAACGTCCTGACTTTC. Encoded protein: CASSPHTSGANVLTF.

This clone was counted a single time. This chain connects TRBV6-4 to TRBJ2-7; 9 bases agree with TRBD2. Germline V gives CDR1 MRHNA, CDR2 SNTAGT. The CDR3 spans 16 residues. Losses at the gene ends were 2 bases for V and 3 bases for J; bases not matched to a gene: 8. The CDR3, as DNA: TGTGCCAGCAGTGACGATAGACTAGCGGTGCTCTACGAGCAGTACTTC. This codes for CASSDDRLAVLYEQYF.

The V gene is TRBV4-3, the J gene TRBJ1-3; maybe TRBD1 (5 bases). The CDR3 contains 14 residues. V was shortened by 0 bases and J by 3 bases, with 6 bases between the two germline ends. The germline V gene encodes CDR1 LGHNA and CDR2 YSLEER. In nucleotides, the CDR3 is TGCGCCAGCAGCCAAGATAGGGGTGGAAACACCATATATTTT. Translating it yields CASSQDRGGNTIYF.

The sample holds a few counts of this clone. The rearrangement joins TRBV9 to TRBJ1-2; 7 nucleotides align to TRBD1. The CDR3 covers 11 residues. V lost 3 bases and J lost 9; bases outside the gene matches: 2. Germline V gene lookup returns CDR1 SGDLS and CDR2 YYNGEE. In DNA form, the CDR3 reads TGTGCCAGCAGCGAACAGGGGCGCTACACCTTC. This codes for CASSEQGRYTF.

In regard to this clone: Other DNA sequences in this specimen translate into the identical CDR3. The genes are TRBV19 and TRBJ1-3; 7 nucleotides match TRBD1. The germline gives CDR1 LNHDA, CDR2 SQIVND (reference sequence). Trimming cost V 4 bases and J 0 bases; bases outside gene matches: 0. The CDR3 totals 14 residues. The CDR3 is CASSTGGSGNTIYF. The CDR3 DNA is TGTGCCAGTAGTACAGGGGGCTCTGGAAACACCATATATTTT.

This clone has a single count. The chain links TRBV2 to TRBJ2-5; possibly TRBD2 for D (5 bases). From germline, CDR1 is SNHLY and CDR2 FYNNEI. The V end was cut by 8 bases, the J end by 2 bases, with 12 bases between. This CDR3 is built from 13 residues. The CDR3 DNA is TGTGCCAGCGGCAGGACTTTACAAGAGACCCAGTACTTC. This translates into CASGRTLQETQYF.

This clone has only a few counts. The V call is TRBV7-2, the J call TRBJ2-3; 8 nucleotides match TRBD2. J was trimmed by 0 bases and V by 5 bases; bases with no gene match: 7. Germline V gives CDR1 SGHTA, CDR2 FQGNSA. The CDR3 runs to 16 residues. The CDR3 sequence is CASSLYTSGSTDTQYF. CDR3 DNA sequence: TGTGCCAGCAGCCTATATACTAGCGGAAGCACAGATACGCAGTATTTT.

V is TRBV21-1 and J is TRBJ2-2; the D call in the table, TRBD1, was not verified against the DNA. TRBV21-1 is annotated as a pseudogene. This CDR3 is built from 17 residues. This CDR3 reads CASRRRDRSANTGELFF. The CDR3, as DNA: TGTGCCAGCAGGAGGAGGGACAGGTCAGCGAACACCGGGGAGCTGTTTTTT.

V gene TRBV18 combines with J gene TRBJ2-2; unclear D gene. Germline assignment: CDR1 KGHSH and CDR2 LQKENI. This CDR3 has 14 amino acids. The V end was cut by 3 bases, the J end by 4 bases, with 9 bases between. Here the CDR3 reads CASSPFQLTGELFF. The CDR3 region has the DNA TGTGCCAGCTCACCGTTCCAGCTCACCGGGGAGCTGTTTTTT.

Many counts were recorded for this clone. The rearrangement uses TRBV7-2 and TRBJ2-1; D uncertain. CDR3 length: 12 residues. CDR1 and CDR2 (germline): SGHTA, FQGNSA. V lost 2 bases to trimming and J lost 8 bases, with 7 bases between them. In nucleotides, the CDR3 is TGTGCCAGCAGCTTATCTACCTATGAGCAGTTCTTC. Residues: CASSLSTYEQFF. Based on the CDR3 plus reference TRBV7-2 and TRBJ2-1, the full variable domain is GAGVSQSPSNKVTEKGKDVELRCDPISGHTALYWYRQSLGQGLEFLIYFQGNSAPDKSGLPSDRFSAERTGGSVSTLTIQRTQQEDSAVYLCASSLSTYEQFFGPGTRLTVL.

The chain has TRBV5-1 and TRBJ2-2; weak D call: TRBD2 (6 bases). V dropped 4 bases and J dropped 1 base, with 17 bases sitting between them. The CDR3 spans 17 residues. CDR1 is SGHRS and CDR2 is YFSETQ in the germline V gene. The CDR3 DNA reads as TGCGCCAGCAGCGAGGGCCGGGGGTTAGGGAACACCGGGGAGCTGTTTTTT. Residues: CASSEGRGLGNTGELFF.

CDR3 protein: CASSSSGTSGSTGELFF. The CDR3 DNA sequence: TGTGCCAGCAGCTCTAGCGGGACTAGCGGGAGTACCGGGGAGCTGTTTTTT. This chain links TRBV11-2 with TRBJ2-2, with TRBD2 matching 14 bases. The CDR3 is 17 amino acids. The germline V gene has CDR1 SGHAT and CDR2 FQNNGV. J was trimmed by 5 bases and V by 4 bases; bases with no gene match: 6. Full variable domain (missing parts from reference TRBV11-2 and TRBJ2-2): EAGVAQSPRYKIIEKRQSVAFWCNPISGHATLYWYQQILGQGPKLLIQFQNNGVVDDSQLPKDRFSAERLKGVDSTLKIQPAKLEDSAVYLCASSSSGTSGSTGELFFGEGSRLTVL.

This rearrangement joins TRBV10-2 to TRBJ2-3, with D possibly being TRBD2 (6 bases). This CDR3 contains 13 residues. V was shortened by 6 bases and J by 0 bases, with 7 bases between the two germline ends. Per germline, CDR1 WSHSY and CDR2 SAAADI. As DNA, the CDR3 is TGCGCCAGCAGGGGACTTAGCACAGATACGCAGTATTTT. It encodes CASRGLSTDTQYF.

The chain employs TRBV6-6 and TRBJ2-7, with no clear D. Germline CDR1 is MNHNY and CDR2 is SVGAGI (reference sequence). V gave up 1 base and J gave up 7 bases, with 5 bases separating them. The CDR3 totals 11 residues. The CDR3 loop reads CASSYLSEQYF. The DNA for the CDR3 is TGTGCCAGCAGTTACTTGAGTGAGCAGTACTTC.

Comments on this clone: Other DNA sequences from this sample encode an identical CDR3 as well. The gene calls are TRBV6-5 and TRBJ2-7; D might be TRBD1 or TRBD2, each matching 5 bases. Trimming shortened V by 6 bases and J by 6 bases, and 12 bases separated the two germline ends. CDR3 length equals 12 residues. CDR1 is MNHEY, CDR2 SVGAGI, per germline. In DNA form, the CDR3 reads TGTGCCAGCAGCCCACTGAGGGGCGAGCAGTACTTC. Translation gives CASSPLRGEQYF.

The chain is built from TRBV30 and TRBJ1-6; TRBD1 agrees at 7 bases. The CDR3 sequence is 16 residues long. Germline V gives CDR1 GTSNPN, CDR2 SVGIG (reference sequence). Germline trimming cut 5 bases from V and 9 bases from J; bases unmatched to any gene: 16. The CDR3 here is CAWATLTGAGRSPLHF. CDR3 bases: TGTGCCTGGGCAACTCTTACAGGGGCCGGTCGTTCACCCCTCCACTTT. The entire variable domain, with the rest obtained from reference TRBV30 and TRBJ1-6, is as follows: SQTIHQWPATLVQPVGSPLSLECTVEGTSNPNLYWYRQAAGRGLQLLFYSVGIGQISSEVPQNLSASRPQDRQFILSSKKLLLSDSGFYLCAWATLTGAGRSPLHFGNGTRLTVT.

Regarding this clone: The sample holds other DNA sequences that translate to the same CDR3. This chain connects TRBV2 to TRBJ2-7; D gene unclear. Germline CDR1 is SNHLY and CDR2 is FYNNEI. This CDR3 comprises 11 residues. Deletions cut 1 base from V and 7 bases from J, with 5 bases between. The CDR3 here is CASSEEGEQYF. In nucleotides, the CDR3 is TGTGCCAGCAGTGAAGAGGGAGAGCAGTACTTC.

The V call is TRBV6-6, the J call TRBJ2-3; D ambiguous. V was trimmed by 5 bases and J by 1 base, leaving 13 bases between them. The germline CDR1 and CDR2 sequences are MNHNY and SVGAGI (reference sequence). CDR3 length equals 15 residues. As DNA, the CDR3 is TGTGCCAGCAGTCCTGAAACTGGTGGCACAGATACGCAGTATTTT. Its translation is CASSPETGGTDTQYF.